The subject of this entry is one TCR beta chain. This entry comes from a study of blood T cell repertoires in COVID-19. The table came from immunoSEQ multiplex PCR; TCRdb's copy has only in-frame clones and leaves some out. Here the sample spans just over 350,000 clones, about 90% being singletons. J lost 4 bases, V lost 5 bases, and 8 bases had no gene match. The CDR3 spans 14 residues. From germline, CDR1 is MNHEY and CDR2 SVGAGI. This receptor was obtained from a woman aged 25 to 39 who had recovered from COVID-19. The V and J genes are TRBV6-5 and TRBJ2-7; 7 nucleotides match TRBD1. The sample taken for sequencing was PBMCs or T cells enriched from blood (not recorded which). As DNA, the CDR3 is TGTGCCAGCAGTCGGGACAGAGATGCTTACGAGCAGTACTTC. Translating it yields CASSRDRDAYEQYF.